Listed here is a single TCR beta chain. The data are from a study of control samples from healthy donors and cancer patients. Data came from immunoSEQ multiplex PCR; TCRdb stores just in-frame clones and leaves some out. The table lists some 140,000 clones, less than 90% of them singletons. Germline V lookup: CDR1 LGHNA, CDR2 YNFKEQ. The CDR3 loop spans 12 amino acids. V gave up 4 bases and J gave up 10 bases, with 13 bases separating them. The chain has TRBV4-2 and TRBJ1-1; weak D call: TRBD1 (5 bases). The clonotype comes from a woman in her thirties in good health. Sequenced: blood. The DNA for the CDR3 is TGTGCCAGCAGCCTGGATGGAGGGGTAGCTTTCTTT. The encoded protein is CASSLDGGVAFF.